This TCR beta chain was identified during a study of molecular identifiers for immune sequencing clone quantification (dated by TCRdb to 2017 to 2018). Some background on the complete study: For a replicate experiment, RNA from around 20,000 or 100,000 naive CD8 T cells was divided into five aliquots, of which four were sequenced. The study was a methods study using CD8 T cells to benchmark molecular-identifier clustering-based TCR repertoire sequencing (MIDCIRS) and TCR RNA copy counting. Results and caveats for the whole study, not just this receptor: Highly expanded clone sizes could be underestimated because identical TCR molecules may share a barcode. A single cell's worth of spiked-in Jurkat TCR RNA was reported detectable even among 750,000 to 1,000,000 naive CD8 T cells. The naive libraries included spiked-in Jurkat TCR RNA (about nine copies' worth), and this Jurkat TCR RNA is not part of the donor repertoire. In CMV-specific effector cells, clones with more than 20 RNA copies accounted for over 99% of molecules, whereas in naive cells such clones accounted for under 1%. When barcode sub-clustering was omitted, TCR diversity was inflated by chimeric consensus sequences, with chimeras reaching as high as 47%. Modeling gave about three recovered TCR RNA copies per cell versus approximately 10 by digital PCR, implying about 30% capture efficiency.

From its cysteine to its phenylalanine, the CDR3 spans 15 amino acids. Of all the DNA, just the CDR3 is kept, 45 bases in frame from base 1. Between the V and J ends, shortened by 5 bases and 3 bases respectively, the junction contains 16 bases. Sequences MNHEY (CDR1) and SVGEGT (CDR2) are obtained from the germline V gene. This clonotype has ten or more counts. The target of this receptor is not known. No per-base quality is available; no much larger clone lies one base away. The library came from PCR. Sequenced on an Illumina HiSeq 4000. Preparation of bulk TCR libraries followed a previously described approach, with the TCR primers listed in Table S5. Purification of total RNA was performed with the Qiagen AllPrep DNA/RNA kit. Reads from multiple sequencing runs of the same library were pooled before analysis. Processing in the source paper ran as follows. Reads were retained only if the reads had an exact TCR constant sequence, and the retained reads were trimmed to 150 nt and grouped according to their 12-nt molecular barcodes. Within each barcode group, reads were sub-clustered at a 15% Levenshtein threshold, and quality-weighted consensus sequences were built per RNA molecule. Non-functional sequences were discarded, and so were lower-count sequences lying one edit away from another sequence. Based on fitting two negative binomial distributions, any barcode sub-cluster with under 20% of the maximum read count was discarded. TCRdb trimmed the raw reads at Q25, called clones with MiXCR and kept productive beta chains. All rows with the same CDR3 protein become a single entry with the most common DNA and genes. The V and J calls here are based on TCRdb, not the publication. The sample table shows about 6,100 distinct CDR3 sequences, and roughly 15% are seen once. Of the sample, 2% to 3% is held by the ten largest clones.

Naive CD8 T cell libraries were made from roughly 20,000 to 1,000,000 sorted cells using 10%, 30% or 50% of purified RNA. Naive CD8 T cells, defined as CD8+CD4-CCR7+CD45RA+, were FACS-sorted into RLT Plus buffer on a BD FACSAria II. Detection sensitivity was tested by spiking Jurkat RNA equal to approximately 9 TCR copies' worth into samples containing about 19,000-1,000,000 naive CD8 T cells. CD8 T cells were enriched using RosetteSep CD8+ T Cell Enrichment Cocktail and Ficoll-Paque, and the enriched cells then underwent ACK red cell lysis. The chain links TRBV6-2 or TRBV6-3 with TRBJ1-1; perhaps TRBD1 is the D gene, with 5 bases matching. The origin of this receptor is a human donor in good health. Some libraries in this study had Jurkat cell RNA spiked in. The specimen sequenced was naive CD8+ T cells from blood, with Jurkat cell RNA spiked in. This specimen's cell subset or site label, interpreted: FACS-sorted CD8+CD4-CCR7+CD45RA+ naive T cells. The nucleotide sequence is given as TGTGCCAGCAGTCAAGAGCGGGGGATGTACACTGAAGCTTTCTTT. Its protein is CASSQERGMYTEAFF.